Following are 7 T cell receptor beta chains from one sample sequenced in a study of T-cell memory formation after mild COVID-19 (dated by TCRdb to the early 2020s). Library creation used 5' RACE. These reads were obtained on an Illumina NovaSeq 6000. The raw public data were reprocessed by TCRdb itself: fastp quality trimming at Q25, MiXCR clonotype calling, in-frame beta chains only. Each CDR3 protein appears once, grouped with its most common genes and DNA. For this sample there are some 450,000 distinct CDR3 sequences; 15% to 25% appear just once. 8.4% of the sample comes from the top ten. Sequenced input: PBMCs or a T cell subset sorted from them (not recorded which). These receptors originate from an adult woman who had mild COVID-19 (a few samples of this study predate the infection). The sample titles of this study are shuffled in the database, so cell type and time point are left out; the donor was told from shared clones.

This clonotype appeared a few times. J is TRBJ1-2 and V is TRBV14; D uncertain. Germline V gene lookup returns CDR1 SGHDN and CDR2 FVKESK. CDR3 length: 13 residues. V lost 4 bases and J lost 6, with 12 bases in between. The CDR3 is CASSRGNYDGYTF. As DNA, the CDR3 is TGTGCCAGCAGCCGAGGGAACTATGATGGCTACACCTTC.

This clonotype came up a few times. The rearrangement uses TRBV7-8 and TRBJ2-3; TRBD2 matches 9 bases. V was clipped by 6 bases and J by 4 bases; unmatched bases: 11. Germline CDR1 reads SGHVS; CDR2 reads FQNEAQ. The CDR3 spans 16 residues. CDR3 coding DNA: TGTGCCAGCAGACGACGGGGCGGGGGGGCCCCAGATACGCAGTATTTT. This sequence encodes CASRRRGGGAPDTQYF.

At least ten counts were recorded for this clonotype. The chain recombines TRBV4-3 with TRBJ2-3; the D gene could be TRBD1 or TRBD2 (5 bases each). The V end was cut by 1 base, the J end by 1 base, with 9 bases between. The CDR3 runs to 15 residues. Per germline, CDR1 LGHNA and CDR2 YSLEER. The CDR3 loop is CASSQAGDRTDTQYF. The CDR3 DNA follows: TGCGCCAGCAGCCAAGCCGGGGACCGCACAGATACGCAGTATTTT.

The chain links TRBV6-6 to TRBJ1-5; 9 bases are shared with TRBD1. The V gene end was trimmed by 5 bases and the J gene end by 3 bases; junction bases not matched to a gene: 5. Germline CDR1 MNHNY, CDR2 SVGAGI (reference sequence). The CDR3 runs to 15 residues. The CDR3 coding sequence is TGTGCCAGCAGTAGAGGGACAGGGAACAATCAGCCCCAGCATTTT. It is translated as CASSRGTGNNQPQHF.

This clonotype was seen more than once but under ten times. V and J are TRBV30 and TRBJ2-7; D remains ambiguous. The germline gives CDR1 GTSNPN, CDR2 SVGIG (reference sequence). CDR3 size: 12 residues. Deletions cut 1 base from V and 9 bases from J, with 13 bases between. CDR3 sequence (DNA): TGTGCCTGGAGTGCGCTTACAGCTCCGCAGTACTTC. Its translation: CAWSALTAPQYF.

V gene TRBV6-6 combines with J gene TRBJ2-1, with TRBD2 matching over 7 bases. There are 15 residues in the CDR3. Germline CDR1 and CDR2: MNHNY and SVGAGI (reference sequence). V was clipped by 7 bases and J by 7 bases; unmatched bases: 13. The CDR3 sequence: CASTLRGGVGNEQFF. The CDR3 DNA sequence: TGTGCCAGCACCCTACGGGGAGGGGTGGGGAATGAGCAGTTCTTC.

There are a few counts of this clonotype. The chain is built from TRBV7-6 and TRBJ1-1; TRBD1 is a possible D gene (6 bases). Trimming shortened V by 5 bases and J by 3 bases, and 16 bases separated the two germline ends. The CDR3 is made up of 15 amino acids. Per the germline V gene, CDR1 is SGHVS and CDR2 is FNYEAQ. The CDR3 coding sequence is TGTGCCAGCAGCAGACGTGGGGGGCGGTACACTGAAGCTTTCTTT. Translation gives CASSRRGGRYTEAFF.